This paragraph reports one T cell receptor beta chain. As yet, its antigen is unknown. These data are taken from a study of CD4+ T cells in melanoma. Study-wide results and caveats: A reported correlation linked neoantigen-specific CD4+ T cells to CD8+, macrophage and B cell function.

Sequencing used immunoSEQ multiplex PCR; TCRdb keeps in-frame clones, though not all of them. Among about 50,000 clones listed, roughly nine tenths were seen once. CDR1 MNHNY and CDR2 SVGAGI come from the germline V gene (reference sequence). This CDR3 spans 16 amino acids. V lost 2 bases and J lost 5; bases outside the gene matches: 5. The sequenced sample was peripheral blood. The chain employs TRBV6-6 and TRBJ1-6; TRBD1 agrees at 8 bases. The sequence came from a human donor with melanoma. The DNA for the CDR3 is TGTGCCAGCAGTTACCCGTGGACAGGGAATAATTCACCCCTCCACTTT. Translation: CASSYPWTGNNSPLHF.